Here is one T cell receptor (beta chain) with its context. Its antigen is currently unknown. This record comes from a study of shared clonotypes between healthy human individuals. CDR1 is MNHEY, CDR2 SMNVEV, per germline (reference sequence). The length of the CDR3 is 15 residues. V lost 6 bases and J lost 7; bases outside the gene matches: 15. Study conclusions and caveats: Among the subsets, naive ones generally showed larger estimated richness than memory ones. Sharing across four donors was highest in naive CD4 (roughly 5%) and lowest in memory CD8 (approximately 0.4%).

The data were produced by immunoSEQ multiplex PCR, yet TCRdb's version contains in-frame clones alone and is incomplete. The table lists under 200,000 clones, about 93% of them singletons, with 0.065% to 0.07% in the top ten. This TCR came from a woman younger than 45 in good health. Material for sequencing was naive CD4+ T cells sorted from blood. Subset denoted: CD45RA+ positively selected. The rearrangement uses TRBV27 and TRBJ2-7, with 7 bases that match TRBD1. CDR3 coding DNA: TGTGCCAGCAGCCCCAGAACGGTCTCAGGGGGAGAGCAGTACTTC. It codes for CASSPRTVSGGEQYF.